One and the same sample provided the 32 T cell receptor beta chains below, sequenced in a study of shared clonotypes between healthy human individuals. TCRdb's table, derived via immunoSEQ multiplex PCR, lists solely in-frame clones and lacks some. The sample holds about 2,500,000 clones; around nine tenths are singletons and the top ten take about 0.13%. Sequenced sample: naive CD4+ T cells sorted from blood. Subset specified: CD45RA+ positively selected. Receptors were obtained from a young man in good health.

The gene calls are TRBV10-1 and TRBJ1-1; 7 bases line up with TRBD1. Germline CDR1 is WNHNN and CDR2 is SYGVQD (reference sequence). The CDR3 is 16 residues long. After removal of 6 bases from V and 4 bases from J, the junction contained 14 bases not matched to a gene. The chain's CDR3 is CASSSKQGFEITEAFF. DNA for the CDR3: TGCGCCAGCAGCAGTAAACAGGGGTTTGAGATCACTGAAGCTTTCTTT.

The rearrangement links TRBV29-1 to TRBJ1-3, with D hard to call. V shed 3 bases and J shed 6 bases, with 12 bases lying between them. This CDR3 is 13 amino acids long. Germline lookup yields CDR1 SQVTM and CDR2 ANQGSEA. This CDR3 is CSVESPMQNTIYF. CDR3 sequence (DNA): TGCAGCGTTGAGTCTCCCATGCAAAACACCATATATTTT.

The J gene is TRBJ2-1, the V gene TRBV30; 10 bases are shared with TRBD2. J gave up 3 bases and V 0 bases, and 5 bases lay outside the gene matches. CDR1 and CDR2 from the germline V gene are GTSNPN and SVGIG (reference sequence). This CDR3 has 16 residues. The CDR3 spells CAWSVNEREGYNEQFF. Here the CDR3 DNA reads TGTGCCTGGAGTGTAAACGAGCGGGAGGGCTACAATGAGCAGTTCTTC.

J is TRBJ2-1 and V is TRBV11-2; the D gene is possibly TRBD2 (6 bases). The CDR3 consists of 15 residues. CDR1 and CDR2 from the germline V gene are SGHAT and FQNNGV. The V and J ends lost 4 bases and 7 bases respectively, with 17 bases between them. The CDR3 reads CASSSPRGRGNEQFF. CDR3 coding DNA: TGTGCCAGCAGCTCCCCCCGGGGGAGAGGGAATGAGCAGTTCTTC.

This chain uses TRBV29-1 with TRBJ2-1, with D maybe TRBD2 (5 bases). The CDR3 sequence is 14 residues long. The ends were cut back, 4 bases at V and 0 bases at J, with 10 bases in the middle. Germline CDR1 and CDR2: SQVTM and ANQGSEA. The CDR3 sequence is CSVVGISSYNEQFF. CDR3 nucleotides: TGCAGCGTTGTCGGGATTAGCTCCTACAATGAGCAGTTCTTC.

The J gene is TRBJ2-4, the V gene TRBV19; D possibly corresponds to TRBD2 (7 bases). The germline V gene encodes CDR1 LNHDA and CDR2 SQIVND (reference sequence). V was pared by 6 bases and J by 6 bases, with 18 bases between. The CDR3 runs to 15 residues. This CDR3 is CASSSIRGGGNIQYF. The DNA for the CDR3 is TGTGCCAGTAGCTCTATCAGGGGCGGGGGAAACATTCAGTACTTC.

V usage is TRBV6-5 and J usage is TRBJ1-2; the match to TRBD1 covers 7 bases. V trimming: 5 bases; J trimming: 8 bases; junction bases outside the gene matches: 14. CDR3 size: 15 residues. Germline V gives CDR1 MNHEY, CDR2 SVGAGI. CDR3 bases: TGTGCCAGCAGTCGCTCAAACTTAGACAGGGACGGCTACACCTTC. Its protein product is CASSRSNLDRDGYTF.

This clone has just a few counts. V usage is TRBV10-2 and J usage is TRBJ2-7; D possibly corresponds to TRBD2 (5 bases). V lost 5 bases and J 4 bases, leaving 6 bases between the germline ends. Germline lookup yields CDR1 WSHSY and CDR2 SAAADI. The CDR3 length is 11 residues. The CDR3 sequence: CASSREYEQYF. The CDR3 nucleotides are TGCGCCAGCAGTAGGGAGTACGAGCAGTACTTC.

The rearrangement links TRBV7-6 to TRBJ2-7, with TRBD1 matching 9 bases. After removal of 0 bases from V and 1 base from J, the junction contained 4 bases not matched to a gene. The CDR3 is 16 amino acids. Germline V gene lookup returns CDR1 SGHVS and CDR2 FNYEAQ. The CDR3 DNA sequence: TGTGCCAGCAGCTTAGCCACCGGGACAGGGTCCTACGAGCAGTACTTC. This encodes CASSLATGTGSYEQYF.

V gene TRBV9 combines with J gene TRBJ2-1; D call uncertain. Trimming removed 1 base at V and 6 bases at J, with 14 bases between. Germline V gene sequence: CDR1 SGDLS, CDR2 YYNGEE. The CDR3 totals 15 residues. DNA for the CDR3: TGTGCCAGCAGCGTACAGAACCACCCGTCCAATGAGCAGTTCTTC. Its translation: CASSVQNHPSNEQFF.

The sample holds one count of this clone. The V gene is TRBV4-1, the J gene TRBJ1-5; D gene uncertain. The V end lost 4 bases, the J end lost 6 bases, and 16 bases lay between the germline ends. The CDR3 spans 15 residues. CDR1 is MGHRA, CDR2 YSYEKL, per germline. CDR3 amino acids: CASSLREGFSQPQHF. The DNA of the CDR3 is TGCGCCAGCAGCCTGAGAGAAGGCTTTAGTCAGCCCCAGCATTTT.

V and J are TRBV6-1 and TRBJ2-1; D remains ambiguous. The ends were cut back, 9 bases at V and 3 bases at J, with 15 bases in the middle. Germline V gene sequence: CDR1 MNHNS, CDR2 SASEGT. This CDR3 has 14 amino acids. CDR3 loop: CASRHPSRYNEQFF. The CDR3 DNA is TGTGCCAGTAGACACCCTTCCCGCTACAATGAGCAGTTCTTC.

This chain joins TRBV11-2 and TRBJ2-1; TRBD2 is a possible D gene (6 bases). The germline V gene encodes CDR1 SGHAT and CDR2 FQNNGV. Trimming removed 5 bases at V and 0 bases at J, with 20 bases between. The length of the CDR3 is 18 residues. CDR3 protein: CASSPKSLAKPSYNEQFF. CDR3 nucleotides: TGTGCCAGCAGCCCCAAATCACTAGCAAAACCCTCCTACAATGAGCAGTTCTTC.

The CDR3 spells CAISESGGGTSGDTQYF. In nucleotides, the CDR3 is TGTGCCATCAGTGAGTCGGGAGGTGGGACTAGCGGGGATACGCAGTATTTT. The chain combines TRBV10-3 with TRBJ2-3; 12 bases line up with TRBD2. The J segment lost 6 bases and the V segment lost 0 bases, leaving 7 bases of the junction unmatched. This CDR3 is built from 17 residues. CDR1 and CDR2 from the germline V gene are ENHRY and SYGVKD.

This rearrangement joins TRBV6-1 to TRBJ2-7; D is uncertain. The germline V and J ends were trimmed by 11 bases and 3 bases, with 14 bases remaining between them. Germline values: CDR1 MNHNS, CDR2 SASEGT. The CDR3 loop spans 12 amino acids. The CDR3, as DNA: TGTGCCTCCCGATGGAGCTTCTACGAGCAGTACTTC. Its translation: CASRWSFYEQYF.

The CDR3 spells CASSLTPIGGNTEAFF. In DNA form, the CDR3 reads TGTGCCAGCAGCTTAACTCCTATAGGAGGGAACACTGAAGCTTTCTTT. The rearrangement uses TRBV7-9 and TRBJ1-1, with D unclear. The CDR3 covers 16 residues. CDR1 is SEHNR and CDR2 is FQNEAQ in the germline V gene (reference sequence). The V end lost 2 bases, the J end lost 1 base, and 14 bases lay between the germline ends.

The chain is built from TRBV10-1 and TRBJ2-2; the D gene is possibly TRBD2 (5 bases). V dropped 6 bases and J dropped 5 bases, with 10 bases sitting between them. Per the germline V gene, CDR1 is WNHNN and CDR2 is SYGVQD (reference sequence). The CDR3 extends over 13 amino acids. CDR3: CASRAGRTGELFF. CDR3 coding DNA: TGCGCCAGCAGGGCGGGTCGAACCGGGGAGCTGTTTTTT.

The genes are TRBV6-1 and TRBJ2-7; TRBD2 aligns across 7 bases. The trim removed 2 bases at V and 6 bases at J, leaving 10 bases unmatched. Germline CDR1 reads MNHNS; CDR2 reads SASEGT. CDR3 length equals 15 residues. CDR3 DNA sequence: TGTGCCAGCAGTGAAACGCCACACTCGGGAGGCGAGCAGTACTTC. Its protein is CASSETPHSGGEQYF.

CDR3 loop: CAISESEIDAVYF. CDR3 DNA sequence: TGTGCCATCAGTGAGTCTGAAATAGACGCCGTGTACTTC. J is TRBJ2-5 and V is TRBV10-3; D remains ambiguous. The germline CDR1 and CDR2 sequences are ENHRY and SYGVKD. V lost 0 bases, J lost 13 bases, and 15 bases lay in between. This CDR3 comprises 13 residues.

The gene calls are TRBV5-1 and TRBJ1-1; the match to TRBD1 covers 11 bases. V lost 0 bases, J lost 0 bases, and 4 bases stayed unmatched. This CDR3 region has 17 residues. CDR1 SGHRS and CDR2 YFSETQ come from the germline V gene. The CDR3 loop is CASSLDGQGAMNTEAFF. DNA of the CDR3: TGCGCCAGCAGCTTGGACGGACAGGGGGCCATGAACACTGAAGCTTTCTTT. Variable domain in full (rest from reference TRBV5-1 and TRBJ1-1): KAGVTQTPRYLIKTRGQQVTLSCSPISGHRSVSWYQQTPGQGLQFLFEYFSETQRNKGNFPGRFSGRQFSNSRSEMNVSTLELGDSALYLCASSLDGQGAMNTEAFFGQGTRLTVV.

The J gene is TRBJ1-5, the V gene TRBV6-1; 9 bases are a match to TRBD1. Germline CDR1 is MNHNS and CDR2 is SASEGT. V lost 4 bases and J lost 6; bases outside the gene matches: 7. This CDR3 has 15 residues. Here the CDR3 DNA reads TGTGCCAGCAGTGGCTCCGGGACAGGGAGTCAGCCCCAGCATTTT. Its protein product is CASSGSGTGSQPQHF.

This CDR3 reads CASSGASGKNNEQFF. The DNA of the CDR3 is TGCGCCAGCAGTGGAGCTAGCGGGAAGAACAATGAGCAGTTCTTC. This rearrangement joins TRBV10-1 to TRBJ2-1, with TRBD2 matching 9 bases. The CDR3 covers 15 residues. The germline V gene encodes CDR1 WNHNN and CDR2 SYGVQD (reference sequence). The V gene end was trimmed by 4 bases and the J gene end by 5 bases; junction bases not matched to a gene: 6.

This sequence joins TRBV5-1 and TRBJ2-1; TRBD2 matches at 14 bases. With 0 bases clipped from V and 7 bases from J, the junction kept 3 bases outside the gene matches. Germline CDR1 and CDR2: SGHRS and YFSETQ. This CDR3 comprises 16 residues. For the CDR3, the DNA is TGCGCCAGCAGCTTGGGACTAGCGGGAGGGCGAAATGAGCAGTTCTTC. Protein sequence: CASSLGLAGGRNEQFF.

The gene calls are TRBV7-2 and TRBJ1-1; D uncertain. Between the trimmed V and J ends, which lost 6 bases and 0 bases, there was a span of 11 bases. The CDR3 extends over 14 amino acids. Germline CDR1 SGHTA, CDR2 FQGNSA. The CDR3 region is CASRQSLLNTEAFF. The CDR3 nucleotides are TGTGCCAGCAGACAGAGTCTCTTGAACACTGAAGCTTTCTTT.

With respect to this clone: A read error may account for a junction end that differs from germline. The chain links TRBV25-1 to TRBJ1-6; D not resolved. Germline values: CDR1 MGHDK, CDR2 SYGVNS. The CDR3 spans 15 residues. In nucleotides, the CDR3 is TGTGCCGGCAGTGAATCCACGGGTCTAAATTCACCCCTCCACTTT. It specifies CAGSESTGLNSPLHF.

This chain links TRBV11-2 with TRBJ1-1; D is unresolved. The CDR3 has 15 amino acids. The V gene lost 1 base and the J gene lost 1 base, with 10 bases spanning the gap. Germline values: CDR1 SGHAT, CDR2 FQNNGV. The CDR3 region has the DNA TGTGCCAGCAGCTTAGGAGTCAAACCGAACACTGAAGCTTTCTTT. This sequence encodes CASSLGVKPNTEAFF. Based on the CDR3 plus reference TRBV11-2 and TRBJ1-1, the full variable domain is EAGVAQSPRYKIIEKRQSVAFWCNPISGHATLYWYQQILGQGPKLLIQFQNNGVVDDSQLPKDRFSAERLKGVDSTLKIQPAKLEDSAVYLCASSLGVKPNTEAFFGQGTRLTVV.

The chain couples TRBV5-8 to TRBJ2-7, with 7 bases matching TRBD1. With V trimmed by 0 bases and J by 1 base, 4 bases remained unmatched. This CDR3 comprises 15 residues. Germline loops: CDR1 SGHTS, CDR2 YDEGEE. The CDR3 coding sequence is TGTGCCAGCAGCTTGGACGGGACAGAGTCCTACGAGCAGTACTTC. This sequence encodes CASSLDGTESYEQYF.

This clone appeared a few times. The DNA of the CDR3 is TGCGCCAGCAGCCAAGAGTTTGGGTTCTCTGAAGCTTTCTTT. Residues: CASSQEFGFSEAFF. V gene TRBV4-3 combines with J gene TRBJ1-1; D is unresolved. V shed 0 bases and J shed 6 bases, with 11 bases lying between them. Germline lookup yields CDR1 LGHNA and CDR2 YSLEER. This CDR3 is built from 14 residues.

This chain joins TRBV2 and TRBJ1-5; tentatively, D is TRBD1 (5 bases). Looked up from germline, CDR1 is SNHLY and CDR2 is FYNNEI. This CDR3 spans 14 amino acids. V dropped 2 bases and J dropped 7 bases, with 12 bases sitting between them. CDR3 protein: CASSETARDQPQHF. The CDR3 region has the DNA TGTGCCAGCAGTGAAACGGCCAGGGACCAGCCCCAGCATTTT.

Note on this clone: This sample also contains other DNA sequences that code for the same CDR3. The chain employs TRBV5-4 and TRBJ1-1; D is possibly TRBD1 (5 bases). The CDR3 sequence is 13 residues long. Trimming stripped 4 bases from V and 1 base from J, with 8 bases between. The germline CDR1 and CDR2 sequences are SGHNT and YYREEE (reference sequence). CDR3 sequence reads: CASSRDSNTEAFF. The CDR3 region has the DNA TGTGCCAGCAGCCGGGACTCGAACACTGAAGCTTTCTTT.

The rearrangement uses TRBV7-3 and TRBJ2-1; D is undetermined. This CDR3 is built from 13 residues. V shed 5 bases and J shed 9 bases, with 14 bases lying between them. Germline CDR1 SGHTA, CDR2 FQGTGA. The CDR3 nucleotides are TGTGCCAGCAGCCTAGGGCCTTCTGGTGAGCAGTTCTTC. Translation: CASSLGPSGEQFF.

The chain uses TRBV29-1 and TRBJ2-7, with 9 positions matching TRBD1. The CDR3 runs 13 residues. Germline CDR1 reads SQVTM; CDR2 reads ANQGSEA. With V trimmed by 7 bases and J by 3 bases, 7 bases remained unmatched. Here the CDR3 reads CSATGTGHYEQYF. The CDR3 DNA sequence: TGCAGCGCCACCGGGACAGGGCACTACGAGCAGTACTTC.